Each of the 10 T cell receptor beta chains below was sequenced from the same sample in a study of vaccination effects on CD4 cells after COVID-19. These receptors are not linked to any known antigen. Method: immunoSEQ multiplex PCR; TCRdb's copy keeps in-frame clones and lacks some. Of fewer than 35,000 clones in the sample, approximately 70% were seen once. Viral peptide pools were used in the ViraFEST assay to expand antigen-specific CD4+ T cells, and sequencing came afterward. Following culture for around 10 days, CD4+ T cells were isolated. SARS-CoV-2 infection was confirmed by PCR in the person between March and December 2020. Sequencing used CD4+ T cells from PBMCs cultured with a peptide pool, obtained before COVID-19 vaccination. All receptors derive from a human donor who had a prior SARS-CoV-2 infection.

The rearrangement joins TRBV19 to TRBJ2-2, with D unresolved. Germline V gives CDR1 LNHDA, CDR2 SQIVND (reference sequence). With 3 bases removed from V and 7 bases from J, the gap between germline ends came to 12 bases. The CDR3 covers 14 residues. This chain's CDR3 is CASSIRRASGELFF. CDR3 sequence (DNA): TGTGCCAGTAGTATCAGGAGAGCGAGCGGGGAGCTGTTTTTT. Together with reference TRBV19 and TRBJ2-2, the CDR3 gives the full variable domain: DGGITQSPKYLFRKEGQNVTLSCEQNLNHDAMYWYRQDPGQGLRLIYYSQIVNDFQKGDIAEGYSVSREKKESFPLTVTSAQKNPTAFYLCASSIRRASGELFFGEGSRLTVL.

The chain links TRBV7-2 to TRBJ2-7, with 11 bases lining up with TRBD2. V dropped 3 bases and J dropped 7; count of bases not matched to a gene: 2. The CDR3 contains 13 residues. Germline V lookup: CDR1 SGHTA, CDR2 FQGNSA. CDR3 bases: TGTGCCAGCAGCTTCGGACTAGCGGGTGAGCAGTACTTC. Residues: CASSFGLAGEQYF.

The gene calls are TRBV2 and TRBJ2-5, with a tentative D call TRBD2 (6 bases). Germline V CDR1 and CDR2: SNHLY, FYNNEI. The germline V and J ends were trimmed by 9 bases and 6 bases, with 17 bases remaining between them. This CDR3 has 13 residues. CDR3: CARAAGIQQTQYF. The DNA of the CDR3 is TGTGCCAGAGCGGCGGGGATACAACAGACCCAGTACTTC.

The chain joins TRBV9 to TRBJ2-7; TRBD2 matches 11 bases. The CDR3 contains 14 residues. Looked up from germline, CDR1 is SGDLS and CDR2 is YYNGEE. V shed 7 bases, J shed 6 bases, and the junction held 9 bases outside the gene matches. DNA of the CDR3: TGTGCCAGCGCGAGACTAGCGGGGAAGGGCGAGCAGTACTTC. Its translation: CASARLAGKGEQYF.

This clone was detected only a few times. The chain recombines TRBV28 with TRBJ1-1; D is unclear. The CDR3 contains 15 residues. Deletions cut 1 base from V and 1 base from J, with 10 bases between. Germline CDR1 reads MDHEN; CDR2 reads SYDVKM. CDR3 residues: CASSLLGIKNTEAFF. CDR3 DNA: TGTGCCAGCAGTTTATTGGGTATAAAGAACACTGAAGCTTTCTTT.

In this sample, this clone turned up a few times. J is TRBJ2-3 and V is TRBV4-1; no firm D call. The germline gives CDR1 MGHRA, CDR2 YSYEKL. Trimming shortened V by 0 bases and J by 0 bases, and 4 bases separated the two germline ends. The CDR3 loop spans 14 amino acids. The CDR3 is CASSQDWSTDTQYF. In nucleotides, the CDR3 is TGCGCCAGCAGCCAAGATTGGAGCACAGATACGCAGTATTTT.

The chain links TRBV5-5 to TRBJ1-6; no firm D call. V was clipped by 7 bases and J by 6 bases, with 5 bases between them. Germline V gene sequence: CDR1 SGHKS, CDR2 YYEKEE (reference sequence). This CDR3 spans 11 amino acids. CDR3 in amino acids: CASRSNSPLHF. DNA for the CDR3: TGTGCCAGCCGGAGTAATTCACCCCTCCACTTT.

J is TRBJ1-6 and V is TRBV5-4, with D perhaps TRBD1 (6 bases). CDR1 is SGHNT and CDR2 is YYREEE in the germline V gene (reference sequence). V dropped 4 bases and J dropped 8 bases, with 16 bases sitting between them. The CDR3 covers 15 residues. This CDR3 is CASSPQQGRDSPLHF. DNA of the CDR3: TGTGCCAGCAGCCCACAACAGGGTCGTGATTCACCCCTCCACTTT.

This chain connects TRBV21-1 to TRBJ2-7; the tabulated D call, TRBD2, remains unverified against the DNA. TRBV21-1 is a recognized pseudogene. This CDR3 has 17 amino acids. CDR3 nucleotides: TGTGCCAGCAGCAAAGACTCGAACCTCGACTTTACCTACGAGCAGTACTTC. This gives the protein CASSKDSNLDFTYEQYF.

This rearrangement joins TRBV5-1 to TRBJ2-3, with D possibly being TRBD2 (6 bases). Germline-derived CDR1 and CDR2 are SGHRS and YFSETQ. The V end was cut by 4 bases, the J end by 9 bases, with 18 bases between. This CDR3 spans 14 amino acids. DNA for the CDR3: TGCGCCAGCAGCCCGGGGGACCGAATAGAAACGCAGTATTTT. As protein: CASSPGDRIETQYF.